This is a list of T cell receptor beta chains from one sample in a study of post-analysis software for immune sequencing data. TCRdb re-called the PCR reads with MiXCR, one entry per CDR3 protein. There are some 800,000 distinct CDR3 sequences in the sample; around 46% occur only once, and 4.9% lies in the top ten. The material sequenced was blood. The receptors come from a girl aged 5-17 years with multiple sclerosis. CDR3s include the opening cysteine and the closing phenylalanine or tryptophan. A D gene is named only where the DNA matches it firmly. The size field is filled for only some rows; it gives once, few, many or a size class.

j_call | d_call | clone_size | v_call | cdr3_nt | cdr3_aa
TRBJ2-1 | NA | NA | TRBV7-2 | TGTGCCAGCAGCCCCTTTCCCGGGAATGAGCAGTTCTTC | CASSPFPGNEQFF
TRBJ2-7 | NA | NA | TRBV7-2 | TGTGCCAGCAGCTTAGCGTGGCAGGGGGAGCAGTACTTC | CASSLAWQGEQYF
TRBJ2-1 | NA | once | TRBV5-1 | TGCGCCAGCAGTAAGGGCGAGAGCTCCTACAATGAGCAGTTCTTC | CASSKGESSYNEQFF
TRBJ2-1 | NA | few | TRBV9 | TGTGCCAGCAGCGTAGACGACTACAATGAGCAGTTCTTC | CASSVDDYNEQFF
TRBJ1-2 | NA | many | TRBV5-1 | TGCGCCAGCAGCTTGGGACAGTCGACTCGCTATGGCTACACCTTC | CASSLGQSTRYGYTF
TRBJ2-7 | TRBD1 | few | TRBV24-1 | TGTGCCACCAGTGACTCGGGACAGGGCTACGAGCAGTACTTC | CATSDSGQGYEQYF
TRBJ2-7 | NA | NA | TRBV20-1 | TGCAGTGCTAGTTACTATTCCTACGAGCAGTACTTC | CSASYYSYEQYF
TRBJ2-4 | NA | NA | TRBV20-1 | TGCAGTGCTAGAGATCTTTTGGCAGACATCAAAAACATTCAGTACTTC | CSARDLLADIKNIQYF
TRBJ1-3 | TRBD1 | NA | TRBV5-1 | TGCGCCAGCAGCCCAGGGGGGTCTGGAAACACCATATATTTT | CASSPGGSGNTIYF
TRBJ2-6 | NA | NA | TRBV6-1 | TGTGCCAGCAGTGAAACTGGTTCTGGGGCCAACGTCCTGACTTTC | CASSETGSGANVLTF
TRBJ2-1 | NA | NA | TRBV5-1 | TGCGCCAGCAGCTTGGGCCCCCTTGGGAATGAGCAGTTCTTC | CASSLGPLGNEQFF
TRBJ1-6 | NA | few | TRBV20-1 | TGCAGTGCTAGAGATCAAGCAGGGTCCTATAATTCACCCCTCCACTTT | CSARDQAGSYNSPLHF
TRBJ2-3 | NA | NA | TRBV20-1 | TGCAGTGGTGACAGTCATAGCACAGATACGCAGTATTTT | CSGDSHSTDTQYF
TRBJ2-5 | TRBD2 | few | TRBV7-9 | TGTGCCAGCAGCTTACCCGTCGGGACTAGCGGGAGTAAGACCCAGTACTTC | CASSLPVGTSGSKTQYF
TRBJ2-1 | NA | NA | TRBV11-2 | TGTGCCAGCAGCTCGGTTAGAGGTACTCACAATGAGCAGTTCTTC | CASSSVRGTHNEQFF
TRBJ2-7 | TRBD1 | once | TRBV9 | TGTGCCAGCAGCGGGGGACAGTTCTCCTACGAGCAGTACTTC | CASSGGQFSYEQYF
TRBJ2-5 | TRBD2 | few | TRBV20-1 | TGCAGTGCTAGCGTAATAGCGGGTTTGGAGACCCAGTACTTC | CSASVIAGLETQYF
TRBJ2-1 | TRBD1 | NA | TRBV7-3 | TGTGCCAGCAGCCGTACACCAGGGGGCGCGGGTAATAGCGAGCAGTTCTTC | CASSRTPGGAGNSEQFF
TRBJ2-5 | TRBD2 | few | TRBV10-3 | TGTGCCATCAGTGCCGTAGCGGGAGGGGTTGAGACCCAGTACTTC | CAISAVAGGVETQYF
TRBJ2-7 | NA | NA | TRBV6-1 | TGTGCCAGCAGTAGACAGTCACTCTACGAGCAGTACTTC | CASSRQSLYEQYF
TRBJ2-7 | TRBD2 | NA | TRBV29-1 | TGCAGCGTTGGGCCCCCCACTAGCGGGAGGGCCGGCTATGAGCAGTACTTC | CSVGPPTSGRAGYEQYF
TRBJ1-5 | NA | NA | TRBV7-9 | TGTGCCAGCAGCTTAGACGGGACACAAAATCAGCCCCAGCATTTT | CASSLDGTQNQPQHF
TRBJ2-5 | NA | NA | TRBV7-9 | TGTGCCAGCAGTCCTAAGGGGACTGTTGAGACCCAGTACTTC | CASSPKGTVETQYF
TRBJ1-1 | TRBD1 | NA | TRBV10-3 | TGTGCCATCAGGGGGGGTGGTGGACAGGCCACTGAAGCTTTCTTT | CAIRGGGGQATEAFF
TRBJ2-7 | NA | many | TRBV20-1 | TGCAGTGCTCACCTGAGCTCGGGAGATCCTTCGGTCGAGCAGTACTTC | CSAHLSSGDPSVEQYF
TRBJ1-2 | NA | few | TRBV5-6 | TGTGCCAGCAGCTTAGCCCCGGACCACTATGGCTACACCTTC | CASSLAPDHYGYTF
TRBJ2-7 | TRBD1 | few | TRBV28 | TGTGCCACCGGAAAACAGGGGCCAGGGTACGGCGAGCAGTACTTC | CATGKQGPGYGEQYF
TRBJ1-2 | NA | NA | TRBV9 | TGTGCCAGCAGTGGCCTTGATGGCTACACCTTC | CASSGLDGYTF
TRBJ2-5 | NA | NA | TRBV28 | TGTGCCAGCAGTTTTTTCTCGGGAGCGGGGACCCAGTACTTC | CASSFFSGAGTQYF
TRBJ2-7 | NA | many | TRBV20-1 | TGCAGTGCTAGAGATAGAGCTAGCGACGTCGAGCAGTACTTC | CSARDRASDVEQYF
TRBJ1-2 | NA | many | TRBV29-1 | TGCAGCGTTGGGTCGGGCCGAGACTATGGCTACACCTTC | CSVGSGRDYGYTF